This TCR beta chain was profiled in a study of T-cell memory formation after mild COVID-19. The wider study: There were largely donor-specific TCR clusters. Study-wide results and caveats: Day 15 to 85 contracting clones showed balanced CD4/CD8; later expanders leaned CD4+. CD4+ clones that contracted lay mainly in CM and EM; CD8+ ones lay in EMRA.

There are 15 residues in the CDR3. Per germline, CDR1 LGHNT and CDR2 FRNRAP. Between the trimmed V and J ends, which lost 5 bases and 9 bases, there was a span of 22 bases. It was 5'RACE with constant-segment primers that produced the TCR alpha and TCR beta cDNA libraries, which carried sample barcodes and UMIs. TCRdb reprocessed the 5' RACE reads with MiXCR, giving one entry per CDR3 protein. The sample consists of 40,000 to 45,000 distinct CDR3 sequences, 8% to 10% of them appearing once. Ten or more counts support this clonotype. Its antigen is unidentified. The source of this sequence is an adult woman who had mild COVID-19 (a few samples of this study predate the infection). Cell type and time point are not known. The sequenced material came from PBMCs or a T cell subset sorted from them (not recorded which). V gene TRBV12-5 combines with J gene TRBJ2-5; D ambiguous. The CDR3 DNA is TGTGCTAGTGGTAACGCCCTACTCGGTGGTGGTGCCCAGTACTTC. Translating gives CASGNALLGGGAQYF. Full variable domain (rest looked up from reference TRBV12-5 and TRBJ2-5): DARVTQTPRHKVTEMGQEVTMRCQPILGHNTVFWYRQTMMQGLELLAYFRNRAPLDDSGMPKDRFSAEMPDATLATLKIQPSEPRDSAVYFCASGNALLGGGAQYFGPGTRLLVL.